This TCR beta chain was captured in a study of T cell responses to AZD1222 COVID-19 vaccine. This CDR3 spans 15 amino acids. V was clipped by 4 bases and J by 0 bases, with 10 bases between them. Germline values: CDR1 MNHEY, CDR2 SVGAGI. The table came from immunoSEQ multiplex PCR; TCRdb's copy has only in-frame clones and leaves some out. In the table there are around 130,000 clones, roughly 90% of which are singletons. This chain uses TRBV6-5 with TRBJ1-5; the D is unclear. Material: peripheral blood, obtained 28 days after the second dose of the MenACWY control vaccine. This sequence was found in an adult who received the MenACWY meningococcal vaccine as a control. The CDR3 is CASSFSPHSNQPQHF. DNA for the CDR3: TGTGCCAGCAGTTTCAGCCCCCATAGCAATCAGCCCCAGCATTTT.